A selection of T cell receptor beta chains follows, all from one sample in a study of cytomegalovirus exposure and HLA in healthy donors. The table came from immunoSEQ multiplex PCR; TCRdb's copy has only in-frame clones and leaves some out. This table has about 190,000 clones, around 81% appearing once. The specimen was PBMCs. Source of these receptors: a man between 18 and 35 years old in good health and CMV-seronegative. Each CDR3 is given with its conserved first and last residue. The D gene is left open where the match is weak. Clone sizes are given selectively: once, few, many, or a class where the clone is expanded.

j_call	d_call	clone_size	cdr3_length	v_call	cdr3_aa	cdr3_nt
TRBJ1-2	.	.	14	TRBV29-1	CSVAPRDNIYGYTF	TGCAGCGTTGCGCCCCGGGATAACATTTATGGCTACACCTTC
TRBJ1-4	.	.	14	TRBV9	CASTLGVTNEKLFF	TGTGCCAGCACCCTCGGGGTTACTAATGAAAAACTGTTTTTT
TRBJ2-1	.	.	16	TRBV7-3	CASSLDPSHGYNEQFF	TGTGCCAGCAGCTTAGACCCTAGCCACGGGTACAATGAGCAGTTCTTC
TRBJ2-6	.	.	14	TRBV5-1	CASTLSSGANGLTF	TGCGCCAGCACCCTCTCCTCTGGGGCCAACGGCCTGACTTTC
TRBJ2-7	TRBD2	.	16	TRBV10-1	CASSETSGGTPYEQYF	TGCGCCAGCAGTGAAACTAGCGGGGGCACTCCCTACGAGCAGTACTTC
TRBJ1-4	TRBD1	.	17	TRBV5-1	CASSQTGGRLSNEKLFF	TGCGCCAGCAGCCAGACAGGGGGCCGGTTATCTAATGAAAAACTGTTTTTT
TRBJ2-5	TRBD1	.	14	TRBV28	CASTTGGMGETQYF	TGTGCCAGTACGACAGGGGGCATGGGAGAGACCCAGTACTTC
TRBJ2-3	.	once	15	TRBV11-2	CASSPRDSGTDTQYF	TGTGCCAGCAGCCCCCGGGATTCGGGCACAGATACGCAGTATTTT
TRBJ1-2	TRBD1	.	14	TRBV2	CASSVARTGYGYTF	TGTGCCAGCAGTGTAGCACGGACAGGGTATGGCTACACCTTC
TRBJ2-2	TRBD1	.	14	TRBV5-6	CASRQGANTGELFF	TGTGCCAGCAGACAGGGGGCCAACACCGGGGAGCTGTTTTTT
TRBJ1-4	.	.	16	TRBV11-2	CASSLLRTDSNEKLFF	TGTGCCAGCAGCTTACTGAGGACAGACTCTAATGAAAAACTGTTTTTT
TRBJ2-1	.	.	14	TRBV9	CASSVDRQDNEQFF	TGTGCCAGCAGCGTAGACCGCCAGGACAATGAGCAGTTCTTC
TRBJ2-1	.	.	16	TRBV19	CASSLSLARYRGEQFF	TGTGCCAGTAGTTTGTCACTAGCCCGTTATCGTGGTGAGCAGTTCTTC
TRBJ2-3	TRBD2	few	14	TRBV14	CASSFAGGTDTQYF	TGTGCCAGCAGTTTTGCGGGGGGTACAGATACGCAGTATTTT
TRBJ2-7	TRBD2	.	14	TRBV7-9	CASSLDLADYEQYF	TGTGCCAGCAGCTTAGACCTAGCGGACTACGAGCAGTACTTC
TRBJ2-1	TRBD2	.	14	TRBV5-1	CASSGGTSLGEQFF	TGCGCCAGCAGCGGGGGGACTAGCTTGGGTGAGCAGTTCTTC